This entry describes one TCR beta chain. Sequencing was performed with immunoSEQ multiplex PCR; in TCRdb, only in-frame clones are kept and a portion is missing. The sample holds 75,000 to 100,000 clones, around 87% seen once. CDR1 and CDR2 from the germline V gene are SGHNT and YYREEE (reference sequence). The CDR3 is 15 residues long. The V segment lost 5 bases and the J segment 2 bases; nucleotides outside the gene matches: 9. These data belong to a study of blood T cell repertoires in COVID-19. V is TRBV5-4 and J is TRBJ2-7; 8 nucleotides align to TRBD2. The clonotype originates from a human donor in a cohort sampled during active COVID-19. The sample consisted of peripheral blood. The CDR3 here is CASSPTSGLTYEQYF. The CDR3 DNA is TGTGCCAGCAGTCCAACTAGCGGACTAACCTACGAGCAGTACTTC.